The 17 T cell receptor beta chains below were found in one sample sequenced in a study of cytomegalovirus exposure and HLA in healthy donors (dated by TCRdb to about 2017). Library preparation used the immunoSEQ multiplex PCR assay. A mixture of 60 forward primers for TCR Vbeta segments and 13 reverse primers for TCR Jbeta segments was used in the multiplex PCR. TCRdb provides this immuneACCESS table in a form limited to in-frame rearrangements. Some clones are lacking; in checked studies, under half of them reflect an unresolved V gene, and why the rest are absent is not known. Across this sample there are about 210,000 clones, with around 76% seen only once. The top ten constitute 6% of the sample. Sequences were obtained from PBMCs. The receptor source for this set is a man aged 40-49 years in good health and CMV-seropositive.

This clone appeared a few times. V and J are TRBV7-8 and TRBJ1-6, with 9 bases that match TRBD1. CDR3 length: 15 residues. Germline V gene lookup returns CDR1 SGHVS and CDR2 FQNEAQ. V dropped 5 bases and J dropped 10; count of bases not matched to a gene: 9. CDR3 DNA: TGTGCCAGCAGCGTGATGGGACAGGGAGGCTCACCCCTCCACTTT. Protein product: CASSVMGQGGSPLHF.

The V gene is TRBV4-1, the J gene TRBJ1-5, with 10 bases aligning to TRBD1. In germline, CDR1 is MGHRA, CDR2 YSYEKL. The CDR3 has 16 residues. The J segment lost 4 bases and the V segment lost 4 bases, leaving 7 bases of the junction unmatched. CDR3 loop: CASSLGPGQGNQPQHF. The CDR3 DNA reads TGCGCCAGCAGCCTCGGCCCGGGACAGGGGAATCAGCCCCAGCATTTT.

This clone turned up a few times. This chain connects TRBV19 to TRBJ1-1; no clear D gene. Deletions cut 3 bases from V and 4 bases from J, with 15 bases between. The CDR3 contains 15 residues. Germline values: CDR1 LNHDA, CDR2 SQIVND (reference sequence). CDR3 protein: CASSMRAGRGTEAFF. The CDR3 DNA reads TGTGCCAGTAGTATGAGGGCCGGGCGAGGCACTGAAGCTTTCTTT.

J is TRBJ2-7 and V is TRBV4-1; the match to TRBD2 covers 9 bases. Trimming cost V 4 bases and J 1 base; bases outside gene matches: 14. CDR1 and CDR2 (germline): MGHRA, YSYEKL. This CDR3 contains 18 residues. The CDR3 here is CASSPKVGTSQFSYEQYF. DNA of the CDR3: TGCGCCAGCAGCCCAAAGGTCGGGACTAGCCAGTTTTCCTACGAGCAGTACTTC.

The chain joins TRBV27 to TRBJ1-1; TRBD1 matches 7 bases. The length of the CDR3 is 14 residues. Trimming at V came to 5 bases and at J to 1 base, leaving 4 bases not matched to a gene. Germline assignment: CDR1 MNHEY and CDR2 SMNVEV (reference sequence). The CDR3 bases are TGTGCCAGCAGTATCGGACAGGAGAACACTGAAGCTTTCTTT. Translation: CASSIGQENTEAFF.

The chain joins TRBV27 to TRBJ2-2; 11 nucleotides agree with TRBD2. V shed 3 bases and J 7 bases; nucleotides not matched to a gene: 7. In germline, CDR1 is MNHEY, CDR2 SMNVEV (reference sequence). The CDR3 contains 16 residues. The CDR3 protein is CASSLIAGGPGGELFF. CDR3 in DNA: TGTGCCAGCAGTTTGATAGCGGGAGGGCCTGGCGGGGAGCTGTTTTTT.

The chain couples TRBV19 to TRBJ2-2, with 7 bases matching TRBD2. The CDR3 has 18 amino acids. Germline V gene lookup returns CDR1 LNHDA and CDR2 SQIVND (reference sequence). V lost 6 bases, J lost 4 bases, and 17 bases stayed unmatched. The chain's CDR3 is CASRNLNWGGRTTGELFF. CDR3 coding DNA: TGTGCCAGTAGAAACTTGAATTGGGGGGGGAGAACCACCGGGGAGCTGTTTTTT.

The sample holds a few counts of this clone. The chain employs TRBV6-1 and TRBJ1-5, with 8 bases identical to TRBD1. Germline assignment: CDR1 MNHNS and CDR2 SASEGT. The CDR3 has 16 residues. V lost 3 bases, J lost 4 bases, and 8 bases stayed unmatched. The CDR3 nucleotides are TGTGCCAGCAGTGACCAGGGGGCCAAAGGAAATCAGCCCCAGCATTTT. The encoded protein is CASSDQGAKGNQPQHF.

This chain links TRBV5-1 with TRBJ2-1; D not certain. The germline V gene has CDR1 SGHRS and CDR2 YFSETQ. V was cut by 5 bases and J by 0 bases, with 12 bases left in between. CDR3 size: 15 residues. This chain's CDR3 is CASRGTESSYNEQFF. CDR3 DNA: TGCGCCAGCAGGGGTACAGAGAGCTCCTACAATGAGCAGTTCTTC. Combining the CDR3 with reference TRBV5-1 and TRBJ2-1 gives the whole variable domain KAGVTQTPRYLIKTRGQQVTLSCSPISGHRSVSWYQQTPGQGLQFLFEYFSETQRNKGNFPGRFSGRQFSNSRSEMNVSTLELGDSALYLCASRGTESSYNEQFFGPGTRLTVL.

The rearrangement uses TRBV29-1 and TRBJ2-3, with D possibly matching TRBD2 (7 bases). This CDR3 is built from 15 residues. V dropped 5 bases and J dropped 2 bases, with 17 bases sitting between them. Per germline, CDR1 SQVTM and CDR2 ANQGSEA. The CDR3 nucleotides read TGCAGCGTTCACGGGGGGCCCGGGACCACAGATACGCAGTATTTT. It yields the protein CSVHGGPGTTDTQYF.

The V and J genes are TRBV12-5 and TRBJ1-1, with TRBD1 matching over 11 bases. The germline V gene encodes CDR1 LGHNT and CDR2 FRNRAP. The CDR3 is 19 residues long. The trim removed 0 bases at V and 0 bases at J, leaving 9 bases unmatched. The DNA for the CDR3 is TGTGCTAGTGGTTTGGTACTGGACAGGGGGCTATCCCTGAACACTGAAGCTTTCTTT. Translation: CASGLVLDRGLSLNTEAFF.

This clone was observed a handful of times. The chain links TRBV5-4 to TRBJ1-1; TRBD1 is a possible D gene (5 bases). The V end was cut by 6 bases, the J end by 0 bases, with 18 bases between. Germline V gives CDR1 SGHNT, CDR2 YYREEE (reference sequence). This CDR3 has 16 amino acids. This CDR3 reads CASTRGGWGVNTEAFF. Written as DNA, the CDR3 is TGTGCCAGCACCCGGGGAGGTTGGGGCGTGAACACTGAAGCTTTCTTT.

In its sample, this clone was seen a few times. The chain uses TRBV28 and TRBJ1-5; D is uncertain. V lost 7 bases to trimming and J lost 0 bases, with 13 bases between them. The CDR3 runs to 15 residues. CDR1 is MDHEN, CDR2 SYDVKM, per germline. CDR3 amino acids: CASTQRGYSNQPQHF. CDR3 DNA: TGTGCCAGCACCCAAAGAGGCTATAGCAATCAGCCCCAGCATTTT.

This clone was seen a single time. The J gene is TRBJ2-1, the V gene TRBV5-1, with D possibly matching TRBD2 (6 bases). The germline CDR1 and CDR2 sequences are SGHRS and YFSETQ. V was cut by 4 bases and J by 9 bases, with 20 bases left in between. The CDR3 totals 15 residues. CDR3 in amino acids: CASSLSGLAGSEQFF. CDR3 coding DNA: TGCGCCAGCAGCCTGAGCGGGCTAGCAGGGAGTGAGCAGTTCTTC.

The chain employs TRBV5-1 and TRBJ2-7, with a tentative D call TRBD2 (5 bases). The germline V and J ends were trimmed by 4 bases and 2 bases, with 16 bases remaining between them. Germline values: CDR1 SGHRS, CDR2 YFSETQ. The CDR3 loop spans 15 amino acids. The CDR3 reads CASSHGLLTTYEQYF. CDR3 nucleotide sequence: TGCGCCAGCAGCCACGGACTTCTAACAACCTACGAGCAGTACTTC. Using reference TRBV5-1 and TRBJ2-7 for the parts outside the CDR3, the full variable domain is KAGVTQTPRYLIKTRGQQVTLSCSPISGHRSVSWYQQTPGQGLQFLFEYFSETQRNKGNFPGRFSGRQFSNSRSEMNVSTLELGDSALYLCASSHGLLTTYEQYFGPGTRLTVT.

CDR3 region: CASSGGLAGHSYNEQFF. CDR3 DNA sequence: TGTGCCAGCAGCGGAGGACTAGCGGGCCACTCCTACAATGAGCAGTTCTTC. J is TRBJ2-1 and V is TRBV11-2; 11 positions match TRBD2. This CDR3 has 17 amino acids. CDR1 SGHAT and CDR2 FQNNGV come from the germline V gene. The J segment lost 0 bases and the V segment lost 5 bases, leaving 6 bases of the junction unmatched.

J is TRBJ2-2 and V is TRBV7-9; D is possibly TRBD2 (7 bases). Per germline, CDR1 SEHNR and CDR2 FQNEAQ (reference sequence). There are 15 residues in the CDR3. Trimming pared 0 bases from V and 6 bases from J, leaving 11 bases between. DNA of the CDR3: TGTGCCAGCAGCTTAGCGGGGGGGCGCGCCGGGGAGCTGTTTTTT. Translated, it gives CASSLAGGRAGELFF.